This T cell receptor (beta chain) derives from a study of T and B cells in COVID-19 patients. Study-level background: Peripheral blood came from COVID-19 patients with active infection or after recovery. Critical illness requiring mechanical ventilation or extracorporeal membrane oxygenation affected 12 of 20 active-infection patients. In the active-infection cohort, about 90% of the roughly 20 patients had comorbidities linked to unfavorable COVID-19 outcome. Notes on the study in general: In COVID-19 patients, T cell receptor beta variable and joining gene use was reportedly strongly skewed.

TRB rearrangements were amplified by multiplex PCR with BIOMED2 TRB-A/B primers. One entry per CDR3 protein, called by TCRdb with MiXCR from the multiplex PCR reads. This table holds nearly 15,000 distinct CDR3 sequences, less than 30% found once. By proportion, this clonotype is medium-sized (0.01 to 0.1%). Its matching antigen is unknown. Blood genomic DNA input for TRB amplification was roughly 230-550 ng. The germline CDR1 and CDR2 sequences are SGHNT and YENEEA. V was pared by 0 bases and J by 0 bases, with 21 bases between. The CDR3 extends over 19 amino acids. The chain uses TRBV11-3 and TRBJ2-7; perhaps TRBD2 as D (5 bases). Source material: blood. This clonotype originated in a human donor who had recovered from COVID-19. The CDR3 nucleotides are TGTGCCAGCAGCTTAGATCGTGTAGGCCGCCGGGGAAGCTCCTACGAGCAGTACTTC. Encoded protein: CASSLDRVGRRGSSYEQYF. The entire variable domain, with the rest obtained from reference TRBV11-3 and TRBJ2-7, is as follows: EAGVVQSPRYKIIEKKQPVAFWCNPISGHNTLYWYLQNLGQGPELLIRYENEEAVDDSQLPKDRFSAERLKGVDSTLKIQPAELGDSAVYLCASSLDRVGRRGSSYEQYFGPGTRLTVT.